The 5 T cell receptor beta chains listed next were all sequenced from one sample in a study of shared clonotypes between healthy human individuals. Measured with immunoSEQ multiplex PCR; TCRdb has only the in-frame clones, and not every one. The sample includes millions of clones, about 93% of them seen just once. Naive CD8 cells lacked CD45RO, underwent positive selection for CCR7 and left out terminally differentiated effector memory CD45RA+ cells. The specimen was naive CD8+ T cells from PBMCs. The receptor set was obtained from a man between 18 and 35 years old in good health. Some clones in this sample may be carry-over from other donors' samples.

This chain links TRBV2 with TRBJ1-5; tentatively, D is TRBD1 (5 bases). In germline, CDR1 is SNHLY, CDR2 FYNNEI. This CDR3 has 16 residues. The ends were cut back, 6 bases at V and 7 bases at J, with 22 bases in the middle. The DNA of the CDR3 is TGTGCCAGCAGCTATCGGAGGGGTCGGTCGGACCAGCCCCAGCATTTT. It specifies CASSYRRGRSDQPQHF. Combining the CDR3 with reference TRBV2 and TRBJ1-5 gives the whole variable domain EPEVTQTPSHQVTQMGQEVILRCVPISNHLYFYWYRQILGQKVEFLVSFYNNEISEKSEIFDDQFSVERPDGSNFTLKIRSTKLEDSAMYFCASSYRRGRSDQPQHFGDGTRLSIL.

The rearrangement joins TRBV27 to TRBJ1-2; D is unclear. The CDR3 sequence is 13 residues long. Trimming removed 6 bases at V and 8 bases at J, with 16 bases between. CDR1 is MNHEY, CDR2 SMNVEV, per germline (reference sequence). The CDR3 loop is CASSFSGSGGYTF. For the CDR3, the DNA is TGTGCCAGCAGCTTTAGTGGGTCCGGGGGCTACACCTTC.

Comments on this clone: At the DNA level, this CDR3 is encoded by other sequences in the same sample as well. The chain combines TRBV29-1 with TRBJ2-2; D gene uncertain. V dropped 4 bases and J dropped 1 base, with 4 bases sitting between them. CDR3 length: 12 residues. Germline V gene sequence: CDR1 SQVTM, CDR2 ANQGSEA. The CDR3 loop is CSVVGNTGELFF. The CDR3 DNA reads TGCAGCGTTGTCGGGAACACCGGGGAGCTGTTTTTT.

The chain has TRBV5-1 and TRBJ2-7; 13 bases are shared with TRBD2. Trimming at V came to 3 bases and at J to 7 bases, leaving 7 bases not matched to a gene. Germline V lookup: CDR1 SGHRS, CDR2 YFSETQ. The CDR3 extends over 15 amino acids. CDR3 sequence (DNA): TGCGCCAGCAGCTCCGGACTAGCGGGAGCGGGAGAGCAGTACTTC. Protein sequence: CASSSGLAGAGEQYF.

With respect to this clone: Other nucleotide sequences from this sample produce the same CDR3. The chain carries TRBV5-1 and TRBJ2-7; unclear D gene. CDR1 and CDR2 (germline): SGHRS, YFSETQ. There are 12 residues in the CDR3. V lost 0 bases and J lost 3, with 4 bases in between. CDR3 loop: CASSLDFYEQYF. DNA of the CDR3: TGCGCCAGCAGCTTGGATTTCTACGAGCAGTACTTC.